This T cell receptor (beta chain) derives from a study of CXCR3-negative and CXCR3-positive naive CD8 T cells (dated by TCRdb to about 2019). Regarding the research as a whole: In total, some 140 million TRB reads were obtained, corresponding to roughly 1.5 +/- 0.3 million reads per library. Data from 11 donors, pooled across two independent experiments, went into the diversity and physicochemical repertoire analyses. For the TRBV-TRBJ cluster analysis, the naive subsets came from about five donors, while the memory cells came from 3 donors. What the study reported, not specific to this receptor: Naive CXCR3-negative and CXCR3-positive cells from the same donor showed similar TRBV-TRBJ usage, whereas memory cells showed distinct patterns. Because CXCR3 expression was partially decreased after cryopreservation, freshly isolated PBMCs were used for most assays. Because surface CD5, which is linked to self-reactivity in mice, was comparable between the naive subsets, TCR interaction strength was also inferred from the physicochemical properties of TRB CDR3s. Both naive subsets had comparably high repertoire diversity, while memory CD8+ T cells had much lower repertoire diversity.

Instrument on record: NextSeq 550. The Human TCR Profiling Kit (MiLaboratory) was used to prepare UMI-labeled 5' RACE TRB cDNA libraries. The full amount of extracted RNA was used for cDNA synthesis, and the full amount of resulting cDNA was used for PCR amplification. Libraries were prepared in parallel with an identical number of PCR cycles. Concerning the study's data processing: With a minimum of two reads required per UMI, MIGEC and MiXCR pulled out about 50,000 +/- 10,000 unique UMI-labeled TRB cDNA molecules from each library. On average, each library contained approximately 40,000 +/- 10,000 functional in-frame TRB CDR3 nucleotide clonotypes without stop codons. Diversity metrics, including normalized Shannon-Wiener and Chao1, were computed in VDJtools after downsampling to 5000 UMI-labeled TRB molecules per sample. VDJtools was used to calculate clonotype-size-weighted physicochemical properties of the central five CDR3 residues, namely interaction energy, strength, volume and Kidera factor 4. Through TCRdb reprocessing, the reads give one entry per CDR3 protein sequence; DNA is omitted. V and J calls and clone size were set by TCRdb, not the authors. The table of this sample itemizes more than 45,000 distinct CDR3 sequences. 14% to 15% of the sample lies in the top ten.

A word on this clonotype: Its recognized antigen is unknown.

Its CDR3 holds 14 amino acids, cysteine through phenylalanine. No DNA appears here. For CDR1 and CDR2, the germline V gene lists MGHRA and YSYEKL. For each CD8+ T cell subset, flow sorting was done in triplicate, and some 300,000 cells per subset went directly into RLT lysis buffer. Peripheral blood mononuclear cells were isolated from buffy coats using standard density gradient centrifugation. Total RNA was extracted from sorted cells with an RNeasy Mini Kit. Input material: memory CD8+ T cells from blood. Sample cell subset or site, as interpreted from the label and publication: conventional CD8+ memory T cells (TMEM), sorted as controls. The sequence derives from a human donor in good health. Some clones in this sample may be carry-over from other donors' samples. This receptor chain uses TRBV4-1 and TRBJ1-1; the D gene TCRdb calls, TRBD1, cannot be checked with no DNA. The CDR3 region: CASSTDRGSPEAFF.